This T cell receptor (beta chain) comes out of a study of blood T cells in healthy people across ages. It was with a sample-barcoded 5' primer and a J-beta primer mix that a second PCR of roughly 7 to 12 cycles was run. MiXCR, applied by TCRdb to the 5' RACE reads, yields one record per CDR3 protein. The sample lists 550,000 to 600,000 distinct CDR3 sequences; 27% were seen once. The CDR3 is 14 residues long. V was trimmed by 3 bases and J by 7 bases, leaving 13 bases between them. Germline assignment: CDR1 LGHNA and CDR2 YSLEER. This clonotype was observed a handful of times. This TCR was recovered from a woman in her seventies in good health. The sample consisted of blood. The V call is TRBV4-3, the J call TRBJ1-5; D not resolved. In DNA, the CDR3 is TGCGCCAGCAGCCAGTCCACTTATAGGCAGCCCCAGCATTTT. This gives the protein CASSQSTYRQPQHF.